Below are 14 T cell receptor beta chains sequenced from a single sample in a study of T cells in women clearing cervical HPV infection. Sequenced by immunoSEQ multiplex PCR; TCRdb stores in-frame clones only, minus some. The sample shows around 31,000 clones, and about 17% sits with its ten largest clones. Material for sequencing was blood buffy coat. The receptors shown here come from a woman aged 18-70 years with a cervical HPV16 infection that either progressed to CIN3+ or cleared (not recorded which).

Note on this clone: Read data end 3 residues before the CDR3 end; the end is taken from the germline J gene. The J gene is TRBJ2-1, the V gene TRBV5-4; D uncertain. Trimming removed 3 bases at V and 4 bases at J, with 8 bases between. The CDR3 is 13 residues long. Germline V gene data show CDR1 as SGHNT and CDR2 as YYREEE (reference sequence). The CDR3 bases that were read are TGTGCCAGCAGCTCTTCTAGGTACAATGAG. It encodes CASSSSRYNE. The entire CDR3 reads CASSSSRYNEQFF.

Points on this clone: The read terminates 3 residues before the CDR3 end, so the remaining end is supplied by the germline J gene. V is TRBV20-1 and J is TRBJ1-1, with TRBD1 identical over 9 bases. Unmatched junction bases numbered 5, after V lost 8 bases and J lost 1 base. This CDR3 is 13 amino acids long. The V gene's germline CDR1 is DFQATT and CDR2 SNEGSKA (reference sequence). CDR3 DNA (partial): TGCAGTCGGCCGGGACAGGGGAACACTGAA. Encoded protein: CSRPGQGNTE. The CDR3 reads in full as CSRPGQGNTEAFF.

The part of the CDR3 DNA that was read is TGCAGTGCAAAGACAGGGAACCAAGAGACT. As protein: CSAKTGNQET. The whole CDR3 is CSAKTGNQETQYF. The chain recombines TRBV20-1 with TRBJ2-4, with 7 nucleotides matching TRBD1. With the read ending 3 residues before the CDR3 end, the germline J gene is used to fill in that end. CDR3 length: 13 residues. Germline loops: CDR1 DFQATT, CDR2 SNEGSKA (reference sequence).

Concerning this clone: The read stops 3 residues short of the end of the CDR3; the missing end is completed from the germline J gene. The chain couples TRBV19 to TRBJ1-1; 7 bases match TRBD1. This CDR3 comprises 11 residues. CDR1 and CDR2 (germline): LNHDA, SQIVND (reference sequence). The CDR3 bases that were read are TGTGCCACTAACCTAGGGGGCCGG. It encodes CATNLGGR. The entire CDR3 reads CATNLGGRAFF.

Regarding this clone: The junction does not match germline at one end; this may be a read error. The CDR3 extends 3 residues past the end of the read, so its final part is completed from the germline J gene. The same CDR3 arises from other DNA sequences in this sample as well. The J gene is TRBJ1-3, the V gene TRBV7-2, with a weak D call TRBD1 (5 bases). The CDR3 is 14 residues long. The V gene's germline CDR1 is SGHTA and CDR2 FQGNSA. The CDR3 sequence is CASSGGEAGNTIYF. CDR3 bases read: TGTGCCAGCAGCGGGGGGGAAGCTGGAAACACT.

The CDR3 DNA, read in part, is TGCGCCAGCAGCTTGGTAACAGGGGGCCAGAACGAG. This sequence encodes CASSLVTGGQNE. The entire CDR3 is CASSLVTGGQNEQYF. The gene calls are TRBV5-1 and TRBJ2-7, with TRBD1 identical over 9 bases. The read falls 3 residues short of the CDR3 end, and the missing part is taken from the germline J gene. Germline CDR1 SGHRS, CDR2 YFSETQ. The CDR3 is 15 amino acids. With V trimmed by 0 bases and J by 5 bases, 6 bases remained unmatched.

Turning to this clone: The missing CDR3 end, 3 residues past where the read stops, is filled in from the germline J gene. The chain carries TRBV13 and TRBJ2-1; D possibly corresponds to TRBD1 (5 bases). Germline V gene sequence: CDR1 PRHDT, CDR2 FYEKMQ (reference sequence). Trimming cost V 5 bases and J 7 bases, with 12 bases left between them. This CDR3 has 13 residues. The CDR3 reads CASSLETANEQFF. Partial CDR3 DNA: TGTGCCAGCAGCCTCGAGACAGCGAATGAG.

On this clone: The missing CDR3 end, 3 residues past where the read stops, is filled in from the germline J gene. The genes are TRBV2 and TRBJ1-5, with a weak D call TRBD1 (6 bases). The CDR3 has 13 amino acids. V was cut by 6 bases and J by 4 bases, with 10 bases left in between. The germline CDR1 and CDR2 sequences are SNHLY and FYNNEI. The sequenced CDR3 bases are TGTGCCAGCAGAACAGGGATTAATCAGCCC. It codes for CASRTGINQP. The full CDR3 protein reads CASRTGINQPQHF. Based on the CDR3 plus reference TRBV2 and TRBJ1-5, the full variable domain is EPEVTQTPSHQVTQMGQEVILRCVPISNHLYFYWYRQILGQKVEFLVSFYNNEISEKSEIFDDQFSVERPDGSNFTLKIRSTKLEDSAMYFCASRTGINQPQHFGDGTRLSIL.

Note on this clone: The read is 3 residues too short to cover the CDR3 end, so that end is filled in from the germline J gene. The chain employs TRBV30 and TRBJ1-2; D gene uncertain. This CDR3 spans 10 amino acids. Germline-derived CDR1 and CDR2 are GTSNPN and SVGIG (reference sequence). CDR3: CAWSLSSYTF. The CDR3 DNA, read in part, is TGTGCCTGGAGCCTATCAAGC.

Details on this clone: The CDR3 end lies 3 residues beyond the end of the read and is filled in from the germline J gene. The rearrangement uses TRBV23-1 and TRBJ2-5, with TRBD1 matching over 12 bases. TRBV23-1 is reported as an ORF; its role is uncertain. The CDR3 runs 16 residues. The V gene end was trimmed by 11 bases and the J gene end by 1 base; junction bases not matched to a gene: 11. Partial CDR3 DNA: TGCGCCCTTCAGCACCGGGACAGGGGGCTCCAAGAGACC. Protein sequence: CALQHRDRGLQET. The entire CDR3 is CALQHRDRGLQETQYF.

Of note for this clone: The CDR3 end falls 3 residues outside the read, so it is completed with the germline J gene. The chain recombines TRBV7-9 with TRBJ2-7; 7 bases match TRBD1. Germline values: CDR1 SEHNR, CDR2 FQNEAQ (reference sequence). The CDR3 sequence is 15 residues long. V gave up 5 bases and J gave up 1 base; unmatched junction bases: 8. CDR3 region: CASSQDRVGSYEQYF. The DNA read from the CDR3 is TGTGCCAGCAGCCAAGACAGGGTTGGATCCTACGAG.

A remark on this clone: The CDR3 goes on 3 residues after the read ends, and that part is filled in from the germline J gene. This chain links TRBV7-8 with TRBJ2-5, with 12 bases that match TRBD1. V lost 5 bases to trimming and J lost 5 bases; unmatched junction nucleotides: 6. CDR3 length equals 15 residues. Germline assignment: CDR1 SGHVS and CDR2 FQNEAQ. Partial CDR3 DNA: TGTGCCAGCAGCGATGGGACAGGGGGCGAGGAGACC. Translated: CASSDGTGGEET. The entire CDR3 protein is CASSDGTGGEETQYF.

Worth noting for this clone: The read terminates 3 residues ahead of where the CDR3 ends, so the germline J gene completes it. The chain joins TRBV19 to TRBJ1-1, with 10 bases aligning to TRBD1. V trimming: 10 bases; J trimming: 5 bases; junction bases outside the gene matches: 10. The CDR3 totals 14 residues. CDR1 is LNHDA and CDR2 is SQIVND in the germline V gene (reference sequence). CDR3 DNA (partial): TGTGCCACCCGGGGGAGGGGACAGGGGACTGAA. Protein: CATRGRGQGTE. The CDR3 in full is CATRGRGQGTEAFF.

As concerns this clone: With the read ending 3 residues before the CDR3 end, the germline J gene is used to fill in that end. This chain joins TRBV18 and TRBJ2-3; the match to TRBD1 covers 10 bases. This CDR3 is 14 amino acids long. Germline V gene sequence: CDR1 KGHSH, CDR2 LQKENI. J was trimmed by 4 bases and V by 2 bases; bases with no gene match: 0. The CDR3 sequence is CASSPGTGADTQYF. CDR3 DNA, as far as it was read: TGTGCCAGCTCACCAGGGACAGGGGCAGATACG. The full variable domain, completed using reference TRBV18 and TRBJ2-3, is NAGVMQNPRHLVRRRGQEARLRCSPMKGHSHVYWYRQLPEEGLKFMVYLQKENIIDESGMPKERFSAEFPKEGPSILRIQQVVRGDSAAYFCASSPGTGADTQYFGPGTRLTVL.